Sequencing of this TCR beta chain was carried out in a study of T-cell reconstitution after alpha-beta-depleted transplantation in children. During its preparation, the TCRbeta library received unique molecular identifiers. MiXCR, run by TCRdb on the PCR reads, gives a single entry per CDR3 protein. This table holds about 690,000 distinct CDR3 sequences, around 17% found once. Germline CDR1 SEHNR, CDR2 FQNEAQ (reference sequence). V lost 6 bases, J lost 1 base, and 17 bases lay in between. The CDR3 runs to 16 residues. This chain links TRBV7-9 with TRBJ2-3; D may be TRBD1 or TRBD2 (5 bases each). The TCR sequence derives from a human donor who donated a stem cell graft to a child with acute myeloid leukemia. This material consisted of PBMCs from the stem cell graft donor, taken from the stem cell graft. The CDR3 region is CASSRGVGAGTDTQYF. The CDR3, as DNA: TGTGCCAGCAGTAGGGGCGTGGGAGCGGGCACAGATACGCAGTATTTT.